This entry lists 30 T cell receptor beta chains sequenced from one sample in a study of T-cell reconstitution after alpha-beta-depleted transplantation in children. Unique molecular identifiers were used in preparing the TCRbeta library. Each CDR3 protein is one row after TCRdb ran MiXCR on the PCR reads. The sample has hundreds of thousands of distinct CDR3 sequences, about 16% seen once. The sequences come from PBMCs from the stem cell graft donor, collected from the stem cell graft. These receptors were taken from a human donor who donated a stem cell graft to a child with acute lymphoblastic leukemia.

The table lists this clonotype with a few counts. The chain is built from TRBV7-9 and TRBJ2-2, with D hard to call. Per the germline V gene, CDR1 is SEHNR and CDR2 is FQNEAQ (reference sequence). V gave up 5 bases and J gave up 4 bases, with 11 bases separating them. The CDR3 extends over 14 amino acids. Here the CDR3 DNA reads TGTGCCAGCAGCCTCATTCTGAGCACCGGGGAGCTGTTTTTT. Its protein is CASSLILSTGELFF.

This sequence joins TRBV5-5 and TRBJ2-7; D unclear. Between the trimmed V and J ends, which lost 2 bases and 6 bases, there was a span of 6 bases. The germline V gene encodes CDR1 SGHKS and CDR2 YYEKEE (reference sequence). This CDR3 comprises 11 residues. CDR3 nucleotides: TGTGCCAGCAGCTTATGGGTCGAGCAGTACTTC. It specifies CASSLWVEQYF.

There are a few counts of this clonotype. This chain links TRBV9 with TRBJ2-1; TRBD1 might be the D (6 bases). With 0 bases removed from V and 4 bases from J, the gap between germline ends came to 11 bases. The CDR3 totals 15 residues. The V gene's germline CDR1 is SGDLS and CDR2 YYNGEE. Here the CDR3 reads CASSVALGQYNEQFF. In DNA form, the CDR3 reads TGTGCCAGCAGCGTAGCTCTAGGACAGTACAATGAGCAGTTCTTC.

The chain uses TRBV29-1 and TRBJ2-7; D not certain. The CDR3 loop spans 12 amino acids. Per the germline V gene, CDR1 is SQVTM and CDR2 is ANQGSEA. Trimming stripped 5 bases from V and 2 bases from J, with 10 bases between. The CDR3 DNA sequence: TGCAGCGTTTCTAGGAGCGCCTACGAGCAGTACTTC. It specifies CSVSRSAYEQYF.

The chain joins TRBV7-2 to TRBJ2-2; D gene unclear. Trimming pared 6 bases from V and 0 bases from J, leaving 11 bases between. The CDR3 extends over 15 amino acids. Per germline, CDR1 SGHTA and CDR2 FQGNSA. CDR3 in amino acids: CASSKQITNTGELFF. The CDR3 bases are TGTGCCAGCAGTAAGCAGATAACGAACACCGGGGAGCTGTTTTTT.

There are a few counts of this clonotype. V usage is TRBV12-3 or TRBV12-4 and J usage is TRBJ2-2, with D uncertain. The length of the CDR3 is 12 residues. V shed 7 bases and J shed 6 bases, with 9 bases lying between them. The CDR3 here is CASMLYPGELFF. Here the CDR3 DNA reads TGTGCCAGCATGTTATACCCCGGGGAGCTGTTTTTT.

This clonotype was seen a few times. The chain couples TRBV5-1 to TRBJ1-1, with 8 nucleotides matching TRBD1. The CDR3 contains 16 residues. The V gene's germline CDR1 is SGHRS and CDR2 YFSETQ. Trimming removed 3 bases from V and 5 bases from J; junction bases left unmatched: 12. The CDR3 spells CASSSLKQGAGTEAFF. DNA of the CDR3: TGCGCCAGCAGCTCCCTTAAGCAGGGGGCGGGGACTGAAGCTTTCTTT. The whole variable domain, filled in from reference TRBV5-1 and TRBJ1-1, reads KAGVTQTPRYLIKTRGQQVTLSCSPISGHRSVSWYQQTPGQGLQFLFEYFSETQRNKGNFPGRFSGRQFSNSRSEMNVSTLELGDSALYLCASSSLKQGAGTEAFFGQGTRLTVV.

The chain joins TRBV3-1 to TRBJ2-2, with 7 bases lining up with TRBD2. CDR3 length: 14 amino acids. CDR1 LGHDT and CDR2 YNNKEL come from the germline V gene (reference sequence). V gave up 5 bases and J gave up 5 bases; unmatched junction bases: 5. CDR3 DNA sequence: TGTGCCAGCAGCACAAGCGGGGCGACCGGGGAGCTGTTTTTT. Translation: CASSTSGATGELFF.

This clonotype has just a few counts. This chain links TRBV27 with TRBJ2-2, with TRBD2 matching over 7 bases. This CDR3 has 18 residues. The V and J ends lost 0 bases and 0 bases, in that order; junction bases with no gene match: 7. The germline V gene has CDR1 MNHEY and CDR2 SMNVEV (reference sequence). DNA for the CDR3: TGTGCCAGCAGTTTATCGAGGGAGGGGAGCCCGAACACCGGGGAGCTGTTTTTT. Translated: CASSLSREGSPNTGELFF.

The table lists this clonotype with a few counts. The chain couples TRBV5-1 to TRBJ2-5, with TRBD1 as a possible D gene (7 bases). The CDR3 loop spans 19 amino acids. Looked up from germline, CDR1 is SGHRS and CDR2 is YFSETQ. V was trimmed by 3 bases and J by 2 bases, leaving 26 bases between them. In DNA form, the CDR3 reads TGCGCCAGCAGCTCATCTCGGCGGGACAGTTCCTGGGCACAAGAGACCCAGTACTTC. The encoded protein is CASSSSRRDSSWAQETQYF.

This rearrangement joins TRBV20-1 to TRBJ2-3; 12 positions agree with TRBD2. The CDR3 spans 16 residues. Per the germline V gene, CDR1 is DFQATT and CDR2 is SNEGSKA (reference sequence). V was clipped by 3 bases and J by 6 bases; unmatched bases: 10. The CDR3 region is CSASRGLAGNPDTQYF. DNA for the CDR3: TGCAGTGCTAGCCGAGGACTAGCGGGAAACCCCGATACGCAGTATTTT.

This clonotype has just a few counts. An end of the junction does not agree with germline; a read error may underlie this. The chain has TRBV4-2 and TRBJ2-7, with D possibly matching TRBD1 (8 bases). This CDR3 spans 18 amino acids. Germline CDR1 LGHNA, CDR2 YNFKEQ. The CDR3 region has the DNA TGTGCCAGCAGTCCAAGGGAGGGACAGGTTCTGCTATCCTTCGAGCAGTACTTC. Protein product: CASSPREGQVLLSFEQYF.

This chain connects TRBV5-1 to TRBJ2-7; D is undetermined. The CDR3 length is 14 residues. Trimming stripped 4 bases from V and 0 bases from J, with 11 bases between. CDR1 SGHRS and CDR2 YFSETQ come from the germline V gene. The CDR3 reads CASSLNIFSYEQYF. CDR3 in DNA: TGCGCCAGCAGCCTTAACATATTCTCCTACGAGCAGTACTTC.

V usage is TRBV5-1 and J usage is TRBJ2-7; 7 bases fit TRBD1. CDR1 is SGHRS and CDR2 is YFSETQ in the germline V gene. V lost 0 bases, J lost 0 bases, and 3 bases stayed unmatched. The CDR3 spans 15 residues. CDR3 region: CASSLGDSLSYEQYF. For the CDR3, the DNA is TGCGCCAGCAGCTTGGGGGACAGCCTCTCCTACGAGCAGTACTTC.

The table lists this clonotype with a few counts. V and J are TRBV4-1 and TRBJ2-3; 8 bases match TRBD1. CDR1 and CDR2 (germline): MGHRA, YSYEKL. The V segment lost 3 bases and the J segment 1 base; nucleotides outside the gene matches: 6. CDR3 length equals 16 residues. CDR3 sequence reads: CASSQRPGQGTDTQYF. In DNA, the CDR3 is TGCGCCAGCAGCCAGCGACCGGGACAGGGCACAGATACGCAGTATTTT.

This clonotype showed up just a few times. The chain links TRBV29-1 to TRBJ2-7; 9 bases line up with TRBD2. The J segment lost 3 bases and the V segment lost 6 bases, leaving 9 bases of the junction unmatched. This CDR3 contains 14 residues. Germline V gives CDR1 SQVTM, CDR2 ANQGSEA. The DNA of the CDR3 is TGCAGCGTACAGGGGACGACTAGCGGCTACGAGCAGTACTTC. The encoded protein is CSVQGTTSGYEQYF.

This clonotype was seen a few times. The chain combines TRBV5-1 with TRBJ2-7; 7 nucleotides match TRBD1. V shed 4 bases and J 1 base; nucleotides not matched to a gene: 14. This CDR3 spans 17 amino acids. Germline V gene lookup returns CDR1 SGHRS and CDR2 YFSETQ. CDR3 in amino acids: CASSPLPLQGRSYEQYF. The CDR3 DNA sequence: TGCGCCAGCAGCCCACTGCCATTACAGGGGCGATCCTACGAGCAGTACTTC.

CDR3 amino acids: CSATPGLAGYNEQFF. The CDR3 DNA follows: TGCAGTGCTACCCCGGGACTAGCGGGCTACAATGAGCAGTTCTTC. The gene calls are TRBV20-1 and TRBJ2-1, with 12 bases identical to TRBD2. Germline values: CDR1 DFQATT, CDR2 SNEGSKA (reference sequence). V lost 4 bases to trimming and J lost 3 bases; unmatched junction nucleotides: 4. CDR3 length: 15 residues.

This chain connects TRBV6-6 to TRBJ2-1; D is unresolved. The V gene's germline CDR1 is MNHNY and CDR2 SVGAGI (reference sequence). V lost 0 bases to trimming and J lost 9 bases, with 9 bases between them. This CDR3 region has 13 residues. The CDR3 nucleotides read TGTGCCAGCAGTTACTCGAGCGTTACTGAGCAGTTCTTC. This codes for CASSYSSVTEQFF.

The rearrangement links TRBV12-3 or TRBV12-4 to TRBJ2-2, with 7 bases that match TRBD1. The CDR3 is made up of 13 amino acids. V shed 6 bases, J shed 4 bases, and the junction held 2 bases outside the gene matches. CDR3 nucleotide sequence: TGTGCCAGCAGGACAGGGCTCACCGGGGAGCTGTTTTTT. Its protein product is CASRTGLTGELFF.

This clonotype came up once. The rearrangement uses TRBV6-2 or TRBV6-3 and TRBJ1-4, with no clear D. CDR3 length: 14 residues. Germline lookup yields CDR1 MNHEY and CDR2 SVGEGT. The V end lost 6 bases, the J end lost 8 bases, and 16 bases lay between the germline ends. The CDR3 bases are TGTGCCAGCAGCCGATCCCTCAAAGGGGAAAAACTGTTTTTT. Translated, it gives CASSRSLKGEKLFF.

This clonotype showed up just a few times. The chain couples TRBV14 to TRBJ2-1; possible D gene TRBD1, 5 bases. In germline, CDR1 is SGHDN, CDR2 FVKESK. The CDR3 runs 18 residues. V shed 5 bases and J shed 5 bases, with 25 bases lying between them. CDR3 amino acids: CASSGKDSWARWDNEQFF. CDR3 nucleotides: TGTGCCAGCAGCGGCAAAGACAGTTGGGCCCGATGGGACAATGAGCAGTTCTTC.

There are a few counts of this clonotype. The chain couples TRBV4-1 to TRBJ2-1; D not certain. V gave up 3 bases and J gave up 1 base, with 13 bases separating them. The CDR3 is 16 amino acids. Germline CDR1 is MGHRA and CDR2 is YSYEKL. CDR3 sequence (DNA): TGCGCCAGCAGCCACGGTTCCTACGGGTCCTACAATGAGCAGTTCTTC. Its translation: CASSHGSYGSYNEQFF.

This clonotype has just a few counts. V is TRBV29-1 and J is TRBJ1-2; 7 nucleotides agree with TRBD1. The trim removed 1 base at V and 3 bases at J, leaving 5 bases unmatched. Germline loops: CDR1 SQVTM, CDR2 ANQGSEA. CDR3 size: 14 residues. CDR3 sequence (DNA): TGCAGCGTTGAAGGACAGGGAGTGTACTATGGCTACACCTTC. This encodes CSVEGQGVYYGYTF.

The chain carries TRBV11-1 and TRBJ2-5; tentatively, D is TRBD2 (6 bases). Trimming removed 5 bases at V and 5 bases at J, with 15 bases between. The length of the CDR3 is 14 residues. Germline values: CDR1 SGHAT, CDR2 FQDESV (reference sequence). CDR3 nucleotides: TGTGCCAGCAGCCGGGACTTCCCGAGGGAGACCCAGTACTTC. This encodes CASSRDFPRETQYF.

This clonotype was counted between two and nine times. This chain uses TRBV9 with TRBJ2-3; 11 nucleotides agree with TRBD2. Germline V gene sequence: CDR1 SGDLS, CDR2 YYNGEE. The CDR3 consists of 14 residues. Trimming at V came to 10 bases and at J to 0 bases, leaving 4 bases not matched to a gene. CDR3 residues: CAGGLAASTDTQYF. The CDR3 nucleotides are TGTGCCGGGGGACTAGCGGCTAGCACAGATACGCAGTATTTT.

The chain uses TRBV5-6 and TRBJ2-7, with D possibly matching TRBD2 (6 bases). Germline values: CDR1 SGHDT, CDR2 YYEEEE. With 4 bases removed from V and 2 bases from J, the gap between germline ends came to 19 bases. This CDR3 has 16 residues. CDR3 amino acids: CASSRSGGSGTYEQYF. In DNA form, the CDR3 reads TGTGCCAGCAGCCGATCCGGGGGTAGCGGTACCTACGAGCAGTACTTC.

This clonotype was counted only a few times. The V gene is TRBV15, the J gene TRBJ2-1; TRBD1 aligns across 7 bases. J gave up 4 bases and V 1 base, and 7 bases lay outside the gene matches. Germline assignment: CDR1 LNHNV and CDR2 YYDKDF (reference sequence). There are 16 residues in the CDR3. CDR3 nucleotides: TGTGCCACCAGCAGAGTTCGGGACAGCTCATACAATGAGCAGTTCTTC. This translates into CATSRVRDSSYNEQFF. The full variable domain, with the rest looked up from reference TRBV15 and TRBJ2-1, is DAMVIQNPRYQVTQFGKPVTLSCSQTLNHNVMYWYQQKSSQAPKLLFHYYDKDFNNEADTPDNFQSRRPNTSFCFLDIRSPGLGDTAMYLCATSRVRDSSYNEQFFGPGTRLTVL.

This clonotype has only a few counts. In DNA form, the CDR3 reads TGTGCCAGCTCACCGCAGGATAACACCGGGGAGCTGTTTTTT. This gives the protein CASSPQDNTGELFF. The V gene is TRBV18, the J gene TRBJ2-2; D gene unclear. Germline V gives CDR1 KGHSH, CDR2 LQKENI. V was cut by 3 bases and J by 2 bases, with 7 bases left in between. The CDR3 sequence is 14 residues long.

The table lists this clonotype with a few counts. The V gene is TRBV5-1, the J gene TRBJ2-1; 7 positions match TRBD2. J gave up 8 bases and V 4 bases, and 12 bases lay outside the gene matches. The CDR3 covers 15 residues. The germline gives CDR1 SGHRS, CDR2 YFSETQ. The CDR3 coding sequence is TGCGCCAGCAGCGGGACGGGGAGGGCCGGTGATGAGCAGTTCTTC. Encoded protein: CASSGTGRAGDEQFF.